Here is one TCR beta chain with its context. What it recognizes is unknown. The record originates from a study of beta chain features in type 1 diabetes. Study-level points and caveats: Among patients, naive, central memory and Treg TCRB repertoires appeared more similar than among healthy donors. TCRB CDR3s were moderately but significantly shorter in Type 1 diabetes patients in all four CD4+ subsets.

CDR3 length: 15 amino acids. Germline-derived CDR1 and CDR2 are SEHNR and FQNEAQ (reference sequence). The V and J ends lost 0 bases and 1 base, in that order; junction bases with no gene match: 2. Reverse transcribing all isolated RNA meant expressed TCRB transcripts were sequenced. For naive, central memory and regulatory T cell samples, reads averaged roughly 3.7 million. The protocol was immunoSEQ multiplex PCR, while the TCRdb copy is restricted to in-frame clones and leaves out a portion. The table lists under 350,000 clones, approximately 15% of them singletons. Sorting based on CD45RO/CCR7/CD25/CD127/CD95/CD27 separated CD4+ naive, central memory, regulatory and stem cell-like memory cells.

The sequencing input was naive CD4+ T cells from blood. This clonotype was sampled from a young man with type 1 diabetes. The rearrangement joins TRBV7-9 to TRBJ2-7; 8 bases are a match to TRBD2. The CDR3 nucleotides read TGTGCCAGCAGCTTAGCTAGCGGGGCTTCCTACGAGCAGTACTTC. Protein sequence: CASSLASGASYEQYF.